This is a list of T cell receptor beta chains from one sample in a study of CD8 T cells in ankylosing spondylitis. TCRdb independently ran MiXCR on the 5' RACE reads; one entry per CDR3 protein. The data hold approximately 210,000 distinct CDR3 sequences, with roughly 12% observed a single time. The source material was blood, either unsorted or a sorted T cell fraction (not recorded which). Receptors were obtained from a male donor with ankylosing spondylitis or in good health (not recorded which). The CDR3 runs from the conserved cysteine through the conserved F or W. Fields, in order: D gene, J gene, clone size, V gene, CDR3 DNA, CDR3 protein. The D gene is left open where the match is weak. Clone size, where shown, is once, few, many, or a class for clones that have expanded.

D: TRBD1
J: TRBJ1-5
size: NA
V: TRBV19
DNA: TGTGCCAGCAACCAGGGGGATAGCAATCAGCCCCAGCATTTT
CDR3: CASNQGDSNQPQHF

D: TRBD1
J: TRBJ2-6
size: NA
V: TRBV20-1
DNA: TGCTGTGCTAGATCCACCGGGACAGGGGCTGGGGCCAACGTCCTGACTTTC
CDR3: CCARSTGTGAGANVLTF

D: TRBD1
J: TRBJ2-5
size: few
V: TRBV20-1
DNA: TGCAGTGCGGAAGTCCGGGACAGGGAAATAGAGACCCAGTACTTC
CDR3: CSAEVRDREIETQYF

D: NA
J: TRBJ2-1
size: few
V: TRBV19
DNA: TGTGCCAGTAGTATCGTGGGGGACGGGGACAATGAGCAGTTCTTC
CDR3: CASSIVGDGDNEQFF

D: TRBD2
J: TRBJ2-5
size: few
V: TRBV7-9
DNA: TGTGCCAGCAGCTTGGCTCCCGGGGGGAAAGAGACCCAGTACTTC
CDR3: CASSLAPGGKETQYF

D: NA
J: TRBJ2-3
size: NA
V: TRBV4-1
DNA: TGCGCCAGCAGCACGGGAAGATCAGATACGCAGTATTTT
CDR3: CASSTGRSDTQYF

D: NA
J: TRBJ2-1
size: NA
V: TRBV11-2
DNA: TGTGCCAGCAGCTTAGAGACGGGACTGCGAACCTACAATGAGCAGTTCTTC
CDR3: CASSLETGLRTYNEQFF

D: NA
J: TRBJ1-5
size: NA
V: TRBV5-8
DNA: TGTGCCAGCAGAATGGGGCGGCGAAATCAGCCCCAGCATTTT
CDR3: CASRMGRRNQPQHF

D: NA
J: TRBJ2-3
size: many
V: TRBV4-1
DNA: TGCGCCAGCAGCCAAGAAACCCCCCCCCTAGATACGCAGTATTTT
CDR3: CASSQETPPLDTQYF

D: NA
J: TRBJ2-7
size: few
V: TRBV7-9
DNA: TGTGCCAGCACCCTAAGCACAGCCGGCGAGCAGTACTTC
CDR3: CASTLSTAGEQYF

D: TRBD2
J: TRBJ2-3
size: few
V: TRBV4-1
DNA: TGCGCCAGCAGCCCCCCAATGGGACTAGCGGGACCAGATACGCAGTATTTT
CDR3: CASSPPMGLAGPDTQYF

D: NA
J: TRBJ1-2
size: few
V: TRBV10-3
DNA: TGTGCCATCAGTGACTATCCGGGACGGACAGATGGCTACACCTTC
CDR3: CAISDYPGRTDGYTF